The 14 T cell receptor beta chains below were found in one sample sequenced in a study of blood T cell repertoires in COVID-19. Some clones are missing from TCRdb's copy, which holds only in-frame ones; the method was immunoSEQ multiplex PCR. This sample has tens of thousands of clones, with approximately 88% found just once. The sequencing sample was made of peripheral blood. The receptor set was obtained from a man in his 60s with acute or convalescent COVID-19.

This chain links TRBV7-8 with TRBJ1-4, with TRBD1 identical over 7 bases. V shed 7 bases, J shed 8 bases, and the junction held 10 bases outside the gene matches. The germline V gene has CDR1 SGHVS and CDR2 FQNEAQ. CDR3 length: 14 residues. CDR3 in amino acids: CASTLGTASEKLFF. The CDR3 DNA follows: TGTGCCAGCACCCTCGGGACAGCCTCAGAAAAACTGTTTTTT.

This clone has just a few counts. The chain employs TRBV7-9 and TRBJ1-4; TRBD1 might be the D (5 bases). Germline V gene sequence: CDR1 SEHNR, CDR2 FQNEAQ (reference sequence). The V and J ends lost 5 bases and 4 bases respectively, with 14 bases between them. The CDR3 contains 15 residues. This CDR3 is CASSQSRQLNEKLFF. Here the CDR3 DNA reads TGTGCCAGCAGCCAGTCGCGACAGCTTAATGAAAAACTGTTTTTT.

This clone was counted a single time. This chain joins TRBV5-1 and TRBJ1-3; 7 bases agree with TRBD1. The V segment lost 8 bases and the J segment 1 base; nucleotides outside the gene matches: 9. CDR1 is SGHRS and CDR2 is YFSETQ in the germline V gene. The CDR3 contains 15 residues. CDR3 sequence reads: CASSPGTASGNTIYF. The CDR3 DNA sequence: TGCGCCAGTAGCCCGGGGACAGCATCTGGAAACACCATATATTTT.

The chain recombines TRBV7-2 with TRBJ2-7; 10 bases line up with TRBD2. This CDR3 region has 14 residues. Per germline, CDR1 SGHTA and CDR2 FQGNSA. The V segment lost 7 bases and the J segment 3 bases; nucleotides outside the gene matches: 6. The CDR3: CASTPSGGDYEQYF. In DNA, the CDR3 is TGTGCCAGCACCCCTAGCGGGGGAGACTACGAGCAGTACTTC.

The V gene is TRBV7-2, the J gene TRBJ2-7; D is ambiguous. Germline V gives CDR1 SGHTA, CDR2 FQGNSA. CDR3 length equals 14 residues. Deletions cut 5 bases from V and 0 bases from J, with 11 bases between. CDR3 residues: CASSPLPSSYEQYF. In nucleotides, the CDR3 is TGTGCCAGCAGCCCTCTTCCCAGCTCCTACGAGCAGTACTTC.

The chain links TRBV6-2 or TRBV6-3 to TRBJ2-1; D perhaps matches TRBD1 (7 bases). This CDR3 contains 18 residues. V gave up 2 bases and J gave up 3 bases, with 20 bases separating them. The germline gives CDR1 MNHEY, CDR2 SVGEGT. For the CDR3, the DNA is TGTGCCAGCAGTTACACCGCCGATCAGGGGGGTGTCTACAATGAGCAGTTCTTC. Amino acids: CASSYTADQGGVYNEQFF.

The chain recombines TRBV15 with TRBJ1-1; D remains ambiguous. This CDR3 spans 13 amino acids. Germline V gene sequence: CDR1 LNHNV, CDR2 YYDKDF (reference sequence). V dropped 7 bases and J dropped 3 bases, with 12 bases sitting between them. DNA of the CDR3: TGTGCCACCACCTTGCATCGAGACACTGAAGCTTTCTTT. Amino acids: CATTLHRDTEAFF.

The rearrangement joins TRBV9 to TRBJ2-3; no reliable D call. Trimming cost V 0 bases and J 0 bases, with 8 bases left between them. CDR1 is SGDLS, CDR2 YYNGEE, per germline. The CDR3 consists of 15 residues. The CDR3 reads CASSVGPESTDTQYF. The CDR3 DNA sequence: TGTGCCAGCAGCGTAGGTCCCGAGAGCACAGATACGCAGTATTTT.

This chain links TRBV9 with TRBJ2-1; a weak D match, TRBD1 (6 bases). Germline-derived CDR1 and CDR2 are SGDLS and YYNGEE. CDR3 length equals 15 residues. Trimming took off 4 bases at V and 3 bases at J, with 14 bases between the two ends. The CDR3 nucleotides are TGTGCCAGCAGCCCCAAGGCAGGGGACTACAATGAGCAGTTCTTC. This translates into CASSPKAGDYNEQFF.

The V gene is TRBV14, the J gene TRBJ1-5, with D hard to call. V shed 0 bases and J shed 4 bases, with 7 bases lying between them. Per germline, CDR1 SGHDN and CDR2 FVKESK. The CDR3 is 14 residues long. This CDR3 is CASSQDGGNQPQHF. CDR3 nucleotide sequence: TGTGCCAGCAGCCAAGATGGAGGGAATCAGCCCCAGCATTTT.

The J gene is TRBJ2-3, the V gene TRBV7-8; 11 nucleotides agree with TRBD2. Germline values: CDR1 SGHVS, CDR2 FQNEAQ. J gave up 0 bases and V 7 bases, and 3 bases lay outside the gene matches. The length of the CDR3 is 15 residues. This chain's CDR3 is CASTRLAGSTDTQYF. Written as DNA, the CDR3 is TGTGCCAGCACCCGACTAGCGGGGAGCACAGATACGCAGTATTTT.

The chain is built from TRBV5-1 and TRBJ2-1, with TRBD1 identical over 8 bases. CDR1 is SGHRS and CDR2 is YFSETQ in the germline V gene. This CDR3 region has 16 residues. V trimming: 7 bases; J trimming: 9 bases; junction bases outside the gene matches: 18. The DNA of the CDR3 is TGCGCCAGCGACTTAGGGGACAGGTCGTTGGGGGGTGAGCAGTTCTTC. The encoded protein is CASDLGDRSLGGEQFF.

V gene TRBV18 combines with J gene TRBJ1-1; 7 bases match TRBD1. The CDR3 extends over 14 amino acids. Germline-derived CDR1 and CDR2 are KGHSH and LQKENI. Trimming took 3 bases from V and 1 from J; bases not matched to a gene: 2. CDR3 sequence reads: CASSPGTENTEAFF. CDR3 nucleotides: TGTGCCAGCTCACCCGGGACAGAGAACACTGAAGCTTTCTTT.

This chain uses TRBV4-2 with TRBJ1-4; 8 bases are shared with TRBD1. This CDR3 is 15 amino acids long. Losses at the gene ends were 1 base for V and 12 bases for J; bases not matched to a gene: 10. The germline V gene has CDR1 LGHNA and CDR2 YNFKEQ. CDR3 residues: CASSQGPGGGLELFF. The CDR3 DNA follows: TGTGCCAGCAGCCAAGGGCCAGGGGGCGGTCTAGAACTGTTTTTT.